This T cell receptor beta chain appears in the sequencing data of a study of metastatic and nonmetastatic thyroid tumors. Overall study context: Patients with malignant and benign thyroid disease provided blood and tumor or nodule tissue, whose repertoires were compared. Study-level results: It was reported that TCR beta diversity was significantly higher in malignant thyroid tumors than benign nodules, in blood and tumor.

All patients reached thyroid surgery having received no treatment beforehand. Germline V gene lookup returns CDR1 MGHRA and CDR2 YSYEKL. The CDR3 runs 16 residues. V dropped 0 bases and J dropped 8 bases, with 17 bases sitting between them. In the original analysis: Differences in CDR3 between clinicopathological groups were drawn on to build a classifier intended to discriminate distant-metastatic papillary thyroid cancer patients. TCRdb re-processed the PCR reads through MiXCR. These V and J calls are TCRdb output, not the study's own analysis. The repertoire holds tens of thousands of clones, with 20% to 25% as singletons. To note about this clone: Its antigen is unknown. Because the CDR3 is missing its conserved closing phenylalanine or tryptophan, this is likely a read error.

The sequence derives from a female donor with papillary thyroid cancer or a benign thyroid nodule (not recorded which). Some clones in this sample may be carry-over from other donors' samples. The genes are TRBV4-1 and TRBJ2-1; possibly TRBD1 or TRBD2 for D (5 bases each). Sequences were obtained from blood. DNA of the CDR3: TGCGCCAGCAGCCAAGAAACTGGGGCCGTCGGGGATGAGCAGTTCTCC. The encoded protein is CASSQETGAVGDEQFS.